The clone carrying this T cell receptor beta chain showed up just a few times. Per germline, CDR1 SGHTA and CDR2 FQGTGA. The CDR3 has 13 amino acids. Trimming removed 6 bases from V and 8 bases from J, with 13 bases in between. These data originate in a study of blood T cell repertoires in COVID-19. Study-level background: Sites in the United States, Italy and Spain provided acute and convalescent COVID-19 samples. Nucleic acid was either cDNA or gDNA, and it came from T cells, B-cell-depleted T cells, or PBMCs.

Using immunoSEQ multiplex PCR, the repertoire was profiled, and TCRdb retains in-frame clones only, with some absent. The sample lists more than 35,000 clones; about two thirds were seen once. This chain links TRBV7-3 with TRBJ1-4; D is unresolved. The sequence derives from a man older than 75 with acute or convalescent COVID-19. Sequenced material: peripheral blood. CDR3 sequence (DNA): TGTGCCAGCAGTTCGGGTCTTGGAGAAAAACTGTTTTTT. Translating it yields CASSSGLGEKLFF.